These 27 T cell receptor beta chains came from one sample sequenced in a study of siplizumab effects on memory and regulatory T cells. The method was immunoSEQ multiplex PCR; TCRdb's version includes in-frame clones alone and lacks a portion of them. This sample has some 100,000 clones, with 80% to 95% found just once. Sequencing input: CD8+ T cells sorted from blood. The receptors stem from a human donor in good health.

J is TRBJ1-1 and V is TRBV11-1; D may be TRBD1 (5 bases). Trimming removed 1 base from V and 2 bases from J, with 8 bases in between. Germline CDR1 reads SGHAT; CDR2 reads FQDESV (reference sequence). CDR3 size: 14 residues. CDR3: CASSLGGVNTEAFF. The CDR3 DNA sequence: TGTGCCAGCAGCTTAGGAGGGGTTAACACTGAAGCTTTCTTT.

The J gene is TRBJ1-5, the V gene TRBV23-1; 7 nucleotides line up with TRBD1. TRBV23-1 is an ORF; its function is uncertain. The V and J ends lost 8 bases and 6 bases, in that order; junction bases with no gene match: 16. The CDR3 totals 16 residues. In DNA form, the CDR3 reads TGCGCCAGCTCTTCGCCGGCGCGGGACAGACCTCAGCCCCAGCATTTT. Translated, it gives CASSSPARDRPQPQHF.

This chain joins TRBV9 and TRBJ2-2, with 16 bases identical to TRBD2. Germline-derived CDR1 and CDR2 are SGDLS and YYNGEE. The CDR3 is 17 residues long. V lost 3 bases and J lost 4; bases outside the gene matches: 3. CDR3 coding DNA: TGTGCCAGCAGCGGGGGACTAGCGGGAGGGATCACCGGGGAGCTGTTTTTT. This codes for CASSGGLAGGITGELFF.

The chain combines TRBV5-1 with TRBJ2-2; weak D call: TRBD2 (7 bases). V was clipped by 7 bases and J by 4 bases, with 14 bases between them. Germline loops: CDR1 SGHRS, CDR2 YFSETQ. This CDR3 comprises 14 residues. The CDR3 here is CASGGGLFTGELFF. Here the CDR3 DNA reads TGCGCCAGCGGCGGGGGCCTGTTCACCGGGGAGCTGTTTTTT.

The chain employs TRBV4-2 and TRBJ2-7; TRBD1 matches at 7 bases. The CDR3 runs 17 residues. After removal of 3 bases from V and 0 bases from J, the junction contained 11 bases not matched to a gene. Germline V gene lookup returns CDR1 LGHNA and CDR2 YNFKEQ. The CDR3 coding sequence is TGTGCCAGCAGCCAGCTGTCACAGGGGTTGGGCTCCTACGAGCAGTACTTC. This gives the protein CASSQLSQGLGSYEQYF.

J is TRBJ2-7 and V is TRBV7-9; 9 bases match TRBD1. The CDR3 has 14 amino acids. V trimming: 1 base; J trimming: 5 bases; junction bases outside the gene matches: 3. In germline, CDR1 is SEHNR, CDR2 FQNEAQ (reference sequence). The CDR3, as DNA: TGTGCCAGCAGCTTAGTAAGGACAGGGGACGAGCAGTACTTC. Its translation is CASSLVRTGDEQYF.

The J gene is TRBJ2-1, the V gene TRBV10-3, with TRBD1 as a possible D gene (6 bases). V dropped 8 bases and J dropped 0 bases, with 17 bases sitting between them. The germline V gene has CDR1 ENHRY and CDR2 SYGVKD. This CDR3 is built from 16 residues. This CDR3 reads CAIALDRPSSYNEQFF. CDR3 sequence (DNA): TGTGCCATCGCTCTCGACAGGCCCAGCTCCTACAATGAGCAGTTCTTC.

This chain connects TRBV6-1 to TRBJ1-1; D unclear. Trimming pared 7 bases from V and 4 bases from J, leaving 16 bases between. Germline CDR1 reads MNHNS; CDR2 reads SASEGT. CDR3 length: 14 amino acids. This CDR3 is CASKKGLGGTEAFF. For the CDR3, the DNA is TGTGCCAGCAAGAAGGGCCTAGGAGGCACTGAAGCTTTCTTT.

The chain is built from TRBV2 and TRBJ1-3; D may be TRBD1 (6 bases). Germline-derived CDR1 and CDR2 are SNHLY and FYNNEI. This CDR3 contains 16 residues. Deletions cut 1 base from V and 0 bases from J, with 10 bases between. Here the CDR3 DNA reads TGTGCCAGCAGTGAAGGGCCAGGGGCCTCTGGAAACACCATATATTTT. It is translated as CASSEGPGASGNTIYF.

The chain employs TRBV7-9 and TRBJ1-1; unclear D gene. Germline CDR1 SEHNR, CDR2 FQNEAQ (reference sequence). The CDR3 totals 14 residues. V shed 5 bases and J shed 2 bases, with 12 bases lying between them. The CDR3 spells CASSPPRANTEAFF. As DNA, the CDR3 is TGTGCCAGCAGCCCTCCAAGGGCAAACACTGAAGCTTTCTTT.

This sequence joins TRBV2 and TRBJ1-5; D gene unclear. In germline, CDR1 is SNHLY, CDR2 FYNNEI. This CDR3 is 15 amino acids long. V was cut by 5 bases and J by 0 bases, with 11 bases left in between. The CDR3 bases are TGTGCCAGCAGTCCCCGGATAGATAGCAATCAGCCCCAGCATTTT. Its protein product is CASSPRIDSNQPQHF.

V is TRBV6-1 and J is TRBJ2-7; 9 nucleotides agree with TRBD1. This CDR3 has 16 amino acids. Per the germline V gene, CDR1 is MNHNS and CDR2 is SASEGT. Losses at the gene ends were 4 bases for V and 1 base for J; bases not matched to a gene: 8. Here the CDR3 reads CASSGRGQGFSYEQYF. CDR3 DNA: TGTGCCAGCAGTGGGAGGGGACAGGGTTTTTCCTACGAGCAGTACTTC.

This clone showed up just once. The CDR3 DNA is TGTGCTATCATACTCCGGGACAGGGGCTACGAGCAGTACTTC. This codes for CAIILRDRGYEQYF. V usage is TRBV2 and J usage is TRBJ2-7; 10 bases match TRBD1. The CDR3 consists of 14 residues. From germline, CDR1 is SNHLY and CDR2 FYNNEI.

The V call is TRBV15, the J call TRBJ1-3; D not certain. Deletions cut 0 bases from V and 0 bases from J, with 6 bases between. Looked up from germline, CDR1 is LNHNV and CDR2 is YYDKDF (reference sequence). The CDR3 covers 15 residues. CDR3 bases: TGTGCCACCAGCAGAGATCGGAGCTCTGGAAACACCATATATTTT. The encoded protein is CATSRDRSSGNTIYF.

V usage is TRBV27 and J usage is TRBJ2-7; D is uncertain. This CDR3 spans 15 amino acids. Per the germline V gene, CDR1 is MNHEY and CDR2 is SMNVEV (reference sequence). The V end was cut by 6 bases, the J end by 0 bases, with 15 bases between. CDR3 coding DNA: TGTGCCAGCAGCCCTTCTAGATCGGGCTCCTACGAGCAGTACTTC. It is translated as CASSPSRSGSYEQYF.

This chain uses TRBV15 with TRBJ1-4, with no clear D. V was trimmed by 3 bases and J by 8 bases, leaving 10 bases between them. The germline gives CDR1 LNHNV, CDR2 YYDKDF (reference sequence). The CDR3 length is 13 residues. The DNA of the CDR3 is TGTGCCACCAGCAGCCTGACCGGGGAAAAACTGTTTTTT. It yields the protein CATSSLTGEKLFF.

The chain carries TRBV10-2 and TRBJ1-6; D is unclear. This CDR3 comprises 13 residues. Per germline, CDR1 WSHSY and CDR2 SAAADI. Trimming stripped 8 bases from V and 10 bases from J, with 15 bases between. CDR3 sequence (DNA): TGCGCCAGCTCCGAGAAGGAAAACTCACCCCTCCACTTT. Translation: CASSEKENSPLHF.

The chain uses TRBV5-6 and TRBJ1-5; D not certain. Trimming stripped 0 bases from V and 4 bases from J, with 8 bases between. Germline-derived CDR1 and CDR2 are SGHDT and YYEEEE. The CDR3 is 14 amino acids. The CDR3 region is CASSLAGLNQPQHF. CDR3 coding DNA: TGTGCCAGCAGCTTGGCCGGACTTAATCAGCCCCAGCATTTT.

The chain recombines TRBV7-9 with TRBJ2-4, with 13 positions matching TRBD2. V was pared by 5 bases and J by 5 bases, with 0 bases of the junction left unmatched. This CDR3 contains 14 residues. Germline CDR1 SEHNR, CDR2 FQNEAQ (reference sequence). This chain's CDR3 is CASSGLAGENIQYF. In DNA form, the CDR3 reads TGTGCCAGCAGCGGACTAGCGGGGGAAAACATTCAGTACTTC.

The J gene is TRBJ1-3, the V gene TRBV5-6; a weak D match, TRBD1 (6 bases). With 3 bases removed from V and 0 bases from J, the gap between germline ends came to 16 bases. The CDR3 consists of 17 residues. Germline V gene lookup returns CDR1 SGHDT and CDR2 YYEEEE. CDR3 loop: CASSSQGGRSSGNTIYF. The CDR3, as DNA: TGTGCCAGCAGCTCTCAAGGGGGACGGAGCTCTGGAAACACCATATATTTT.

This clone was recorded a few times. The V and J genes are TRBV4-1 and TRBJ1-1; D gene unclear. The V gene lost 0 bases and the J gene lost 3 bases, with 5 bases spanning the gap. Germline V gene data show CDR1 as MGHRA and CDR2 as YSYEKL. This CDR3 comprises 13 residues. The CDR3 DNA reads TGCGCCAGCAGCCAAGAAAGGGACACTGAAGCTTTCTTT. The encoded protein is CASSQERDTEAFF.

The genes are TRBV5-4 and TRBJ1-2; D call uncertain. This CDR3 region has 14 residues. Germline CDR1 SGHNT, CDR2 YYREEE (reference sequence). The germline V and J ends were trimmed by 4 bases and 2 bases, with 12 bases remaining between them. CDR3 loop: CASSSQENNYGYTF. The CDR3 DNA reads as TGTGCCAGCAGCAGTCAAGAGAACAACTATGGCTACACCTTC.

This clone has a handful of counts. The chain links TRBV5-1 to TRBJ2-7; maybe TRBD1 (8 bases). Germline V CDR1 and CDR2: SGHRS, YFSETQ. This CDR3 contains 16 residues. V lost 4 bases, J lost 0 bases, and 17 bases lay in between. CDR3 sequence reads: CASSGGDRHYSYEQYF. CDR3 nucleotides: TGCGCCAGCAGCGGGGGGGACAGGCATTACTCCTACGAGCAGTACTTC.

V is TRBV6-6 and J is TRBJ1-1, with D maybe TRBD1 (6 bases). The CDR3 totals 14 residues. V lost 2 bases and J 5 bases, leaving 12 bases between the germline ends. Looked up from germline, CDR1 is MNHNY and CDR2 is SVGAGI (reference sequence). CDR3 nucleotides: TGTGCCAGCAGTTACCCGGGGGGCCGGACTGAAGCTTTCTTT. This gives the protein CASSYPGGRTEAFF.

The chain joins TRBV19 to TRBJ2-7, with 9 bases identical to TRBD1. With 5 bases clipped from V and 4 bases from J, the junction kept 6 bases outside the gene matches. The CDR3 runs 14 residues. Per the germline V gene, CDR1 is LNHDA and CDR2 is SQIVND (reference sequence). The CDR3 protein is CASSLGQGPYEQYF. The CDR3 nucleotides read TGTGCCAGTAGTCTGGGACAGGGTCCTTACGAGCAGTACTTC.

V is TRBV6-1 and J is TRBJ2-3; 9 nucleotides align to TRBD2. The CDR3 contains 18 residues. Trimming took 1 base from V and 2 from J; bases not matched to a gene: 10. The germline V gene has CDR1 MNHNS and CDR2 SASEGT. The CDR3 spells CASSEEVLAGGLTDTQYF. CDR3 DNA: TGTGCCAGCAGTGAAGAGGTTCTGGCGGGGGGGCTCACAGATACGCAGTATTTT.

The J gene is TRBJ2-3, the V gene TRBV27, with TRBD1 matching over 7 bases. There are 18 residues in the CDR3. The V gene end was trimmed by 2 bases and the J gene end by 2 bases; junction bases not matched to a gene: 13. Germline V CDR1 and CDR2: MNHEY, SMNVEV (reference sequence). In DNA form, the CDR3 reads TGTGCCAGCAGTTTAATACCTCCTAGGGGGCCGGACACAGATACGCAGTATTTT. Protein: CASSLIPPRGPDTDTQYF.